This passage covers 13 T cell receptor beta chains from one sample sequenced in a study of blood T cell repertoires in COVID-19. Clones were sequenced by immunoSEQ multiplex PCR, and TCRdb holds only the in-frame ones, with some missing. The repertoire includes about 130,000 clones, roughly three quarters of them detected once, and roughly a fifth sits in the top ten. Input material: peripheral blood. The receptors derive from a man older than 75 with acute or convalescent COVID-19.

V is TRBV29-1 and J is TRBJ1-1; maybe TRBD1 (5 bases). Germline V gene lookup returns CDR1 SQVTM and CDR2 ANQGSEA. V was clipped by 5 bases and J by 4 bases, with 11 bases between them. The CDR3 spans 12 residues. CDR3 DNA: TGCAGCGTTCTCGGGGGTATCACTGAAGCTTTCTTT. Amino acids: CSVLGGITEAFF.

The chain links TRBV7-9 to TRBJ2-3, with D hard to call. The CDR3 spans 14 residues. The ends were cut back, 6 bases at V and 2 bases at J, with 12 bases in the middle. Germline-derived CDR1 and CDR2 are SEHNR and FQNEAQ (reference sequence). CDR3 nucleotides: TGTGCCAGCAGTTCGACAAATCCCACAGATACGCAGTATTTT. It yields the protein CASSSTNPTDTQYF.

The rearrangement links TRBV2 to TRBJ1-1; 8 nucleotides line up with TRBD1. This CDR3 spans 14 amino acids. From germline, CDR1 is SNHLY and CDR2 FYNNEI. The trim removed 8 bases at V and 1 base at J, leaving 6 bases unmatched. The CDR3 loop is CASGTGLGNTEAFF. In DNA form, the CDR3 reads TGTGCCAGCGGGACAGGCCTTGGGAACACTGAAGCTTTCTTT.

The rearrangement uses TRBV29-1 and TRBJ1-4; a weak D match, TRBD1 (5 bases). Per the germline V gene, CDR1 is SQVTM and CDR2 is ANQGSEA. The CDR3 runs to 11 residues. V was cut by 4 bases and J by 16 bases, with 16 bases left in between. This CDR3 is CSVVAGQGSFF. In nucleotides, the CDR3 is TGCAGCGTTGTGGCAGGGCAAGGGTCGTTTTTT.

The chain links TRBV5-1 to TRBJ2-5; D is ambiguous. CDR1 SGHRS and CDR2 YFSETQ come from the germline V gene. The CDR3 loop spans 17 amino acids. Trimming left V 0 bases short and J 8 bases short, with 23 bases between. For the CDR3, the DNA is TGCGCCAGCAGCTTGGATTTTGAACTGCATGTCGGCGGCACCCAGTACTTC. This gives the protein CASSLDFELHVGGTQYF.

The rearrangement uses TRBV29-1 and TRBJ2-3, with TRBD2 matching over 7 bases. V gave up 1 base and J gave up 2 bases; unmatched junction bases: 6. The CDR3 has 15 residues. In germline, CDR1 is SQVTM, CDR2 ANQGSEA. CDR3 sequence: CSVEGSSGVTDTQYF. In DNA form, the CDR3 reads TGCAGCGTTGAAGGATCCAGCGGGGTCACAGATACGCAGTATTTT.

A remark on this clone: A read error may account for a junction end that differs from germline. The chain couples TRBV7-8 to TRBJ2-7, with 11 bases lining up with TRBD1. Germline CDR1 SGHVS, CDR2 FQNEAQ. The CDR3 consists of 15 residues. In DNA, the CDR3 is TGTGCCAGCAGCGTGGGACAGGGGGGATCCTTCGAGCAGTACTTC. Its protein product is CASSVGQGGSFEQYF.

The chain has TRBV10-3 and TRBJ1-4; D may be TRBD1 (6 bases). Trimming pared 3 bases from V and 4 bases from J, leaving 12 bases between. The CDR3 runs 15 residues. From germline, CDR1 is ENHRY and CDR2 SYGVKD. The CDR3 bases are TGTGCCATCAGTGACAGGGGAACGGGTAATGAAAAACTGTTTTTT. Translating gives CAISDRGTGNEKLFF.

This clone was recorded only once. V is TRBV25-1 and J is TRBJ1-2, with 8 bases identical to TRBD1. Losses at the gene ends were 6 bases for V and 7 bases for J; bases not matched to a gene: 1. Germline V lookup: CDR1 MGHDK, CDR2 SYGVNS. The CDR3 is made up of 11 amino acids. CDR3 sequence (DNA): TGTGCCAGCAGACAGGGGGTTGGCTACACCTTC. Translating it yields CASRQGVGYTF.

The chain couples TRBV7-9 to TRBJ2-5; 8 nucleotides agree with TRBD2. CDR1 SEHNR and CDR2 FQNEAQ come from the germline V gene (reference sequence). This CDR3 is 13 amino acids long. V trimming: 2 bases; J trimming: 6 bases; junction bases outside the gene matches: 2. The chain's CDR3 is CASSLRGGKTQYF. CDR3 in DNA: TGTGCCAGCAGCTTACGGGGGGGAAAGACCCAGTACTTC. Variable domain in full (rest from reference TRBV7-9 and TRBJ2-5): DTGVSQNPRHKITKRGQNVTFRCDPISEHNRLYWYRQTLGQGPEFLTYFQNEAQLEKSRLLSDRFSAERPKGSFSTLEIQRTEQGDSAMYLCASSLRGGKTQYFGPGTRLLVL.

This clone showed up just once. In DNA, the CDR3 is TGTGCCAGCTCACTCAGGACACCCCCCTCTGCGGGGTCTGGAAACACCATATATTTT. It specifies CASSLRTPPSAGSGNTIYF. J is TRBJ1-3 and V is TRBV18, with D possibly being TRBD1 (5 bases). This CDR3 is 19 amino acids long. Trimming pared 4 bases from V and 1 base from J, leaving 23 bases between. CDR1 is KGHSH, CDR2 LQKENI, per germline.

This clone has ten or more counts. This chain links TRBV7-9 with TRBJ2-1; 9 bases fit TRBD1. Germline trimming cut 5 bases from V and 9 bases from J; bases unmatched to any gene: 11. The length of the CDR3 is 15 residues. Looked up from germline, CDR1 is SEHNR and CDR2 is FQNEAQ (reference sequence). CDR3 nucleotide sequence: TGTGCCAGCAGCCCAAGGGGGACAGGGCAGGGTGAGCAGTTCTTC. Residues: CASSPRGTGQGEQFF.

This sequence joins TRBV5-1 and TRBJ2-1; 7 bases are a match to TRBD1. This CDR3 is built from 12 residues. Trimming took 3 bases from V and 7 from J; bases not matched to a gene: 1. From germline, CDR1 is SGHRS and CDR2 YFSETQ. CDR3 sequence: CASSSGGNEQFF. The CDR3 region has the DNA TGCGCCAGCAGCTCAGGGGGAAATGAGCAGTTCTTC.